This T cell receptor (beta chain) appears in the sequencing data of a study of blood T cells in healthy people across ages. Study details: When template switching was applied, about one barcoded beta molecule was captured per two T cells. The study's findings and limits: Higher diversity and more naive CD4+ cells were features of long-lived donors, compared to aged donors.

To note about this clonotype: No antigen is known for it.

The use of a sample-barcoded 5' primer and a J-beta primer mix characterized a second PCR of about 6 to 12 cycles. TCRdb fed the 5' RACE reads into MiXCR, producing one record per CDR3 protein. The sample lists 700,000 to 850,000 distinct CDR3 sequences; less than 70% were seen once. This clonotype was obtained from an older man in good health. The sequenced sample was blood.

The CDR3 DNA is TGCAGCGTTGACCCCGGACTAGCGCCTTACAATGAGCAGTTCTTC. As protein: CSVDPGLAPYNEQFF. The chain carries TRBV29-1 and TRBJ2-1; the match to TRBD2 covers 9 bases. The CDR3 length is 15 residues. Looked up from germline, CDR1 is SQVTM and CDR2 is ANQGSEA. The ends lost 3 bases at V and 4 bases at J; junction bases unmatched: 7.